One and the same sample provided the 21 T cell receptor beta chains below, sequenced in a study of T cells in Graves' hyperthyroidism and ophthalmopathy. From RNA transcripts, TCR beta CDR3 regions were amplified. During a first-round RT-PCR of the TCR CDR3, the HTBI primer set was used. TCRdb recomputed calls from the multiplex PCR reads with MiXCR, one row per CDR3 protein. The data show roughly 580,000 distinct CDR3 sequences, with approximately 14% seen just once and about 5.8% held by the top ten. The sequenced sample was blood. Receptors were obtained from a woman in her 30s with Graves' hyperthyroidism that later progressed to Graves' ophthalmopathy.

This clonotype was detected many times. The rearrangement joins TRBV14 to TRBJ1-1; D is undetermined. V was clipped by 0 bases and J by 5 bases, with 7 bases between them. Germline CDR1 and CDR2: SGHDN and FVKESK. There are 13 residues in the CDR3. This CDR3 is CASSQDARTEAFF. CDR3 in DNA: TGTGCCAGCAGCCAAGATGCCCGAACTGAAGCTTTCTTT.

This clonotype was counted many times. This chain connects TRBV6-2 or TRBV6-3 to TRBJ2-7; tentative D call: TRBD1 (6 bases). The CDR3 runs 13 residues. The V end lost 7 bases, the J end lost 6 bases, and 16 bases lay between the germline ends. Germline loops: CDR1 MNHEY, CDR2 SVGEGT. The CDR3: CASNPGDGTEQYF. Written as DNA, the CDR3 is TGTGCCAGCAACCCAGGGGATGGGACCGAGCAGTACTTC.

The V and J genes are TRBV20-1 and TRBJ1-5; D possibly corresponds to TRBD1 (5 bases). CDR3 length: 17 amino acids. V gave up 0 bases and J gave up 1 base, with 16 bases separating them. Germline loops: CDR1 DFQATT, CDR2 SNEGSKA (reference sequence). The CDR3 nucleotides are TGCAGTGCTAGAGATTCTAGGGGTTTCCTGAGCAATCAGCCCCAGCATTTT. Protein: CSARDSRGFLSNQPQHF.

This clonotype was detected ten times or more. This chain's CDR3 is CASAPVPNEKLFF. CDR3 nucleotides: TGTGCCAGCGCACCCGTACCTAATGAAAAACTGTTTTTT. The V call is TRBV7-2, the J call TRBJ1-4; D unresolved. Between the trimmed V and J ends, which lost 8 bases and 3 bases, there was a span of 10 bases. Germline values: CDR1 SGHTA, CDR2 FQGNSA. The length of the CDR3 is 13 residues.

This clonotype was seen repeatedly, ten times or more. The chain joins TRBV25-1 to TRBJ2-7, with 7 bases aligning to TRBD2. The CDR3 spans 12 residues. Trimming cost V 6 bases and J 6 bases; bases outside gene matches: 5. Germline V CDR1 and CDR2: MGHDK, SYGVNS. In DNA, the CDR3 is TGTGCCAGCAGCCCGGGGGGAATCGAGCAGTACTTC. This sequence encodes CASSPGGIEQYF.

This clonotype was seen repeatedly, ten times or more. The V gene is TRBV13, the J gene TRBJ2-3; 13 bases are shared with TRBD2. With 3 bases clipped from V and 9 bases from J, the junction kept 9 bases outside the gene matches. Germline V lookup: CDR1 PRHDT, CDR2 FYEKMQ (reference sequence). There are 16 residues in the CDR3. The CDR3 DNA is TGTGCCAGCAGCTTGCCGGGACTAGCGGGACAATCGACGCAGTATTTT. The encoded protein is CASSLPGLAGQSTQYF.

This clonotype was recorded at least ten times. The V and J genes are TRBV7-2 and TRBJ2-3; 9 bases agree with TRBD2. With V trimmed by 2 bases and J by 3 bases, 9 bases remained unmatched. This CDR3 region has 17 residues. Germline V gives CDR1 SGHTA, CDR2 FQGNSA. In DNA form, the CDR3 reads TGTGCCAGCAGCTTAAGTTATGGCGGGAGGGGTACAGATACGCAGTATTTT. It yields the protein CASSLSYGGRGTDTQYF.

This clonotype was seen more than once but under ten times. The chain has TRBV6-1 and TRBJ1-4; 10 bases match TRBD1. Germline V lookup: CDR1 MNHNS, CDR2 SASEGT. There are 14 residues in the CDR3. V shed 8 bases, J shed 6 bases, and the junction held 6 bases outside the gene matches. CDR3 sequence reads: CASGPGTGDEKLFF. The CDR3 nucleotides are TGTGCCAGCGGCCCCGGGACAGGGGATGAAAAACTGTTTTTT.

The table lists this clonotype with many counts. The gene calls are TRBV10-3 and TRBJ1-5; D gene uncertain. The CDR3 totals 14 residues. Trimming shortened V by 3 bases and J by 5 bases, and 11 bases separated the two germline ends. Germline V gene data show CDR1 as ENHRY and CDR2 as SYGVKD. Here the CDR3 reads CAISEGRIDQPQHF. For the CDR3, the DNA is TGTGCCATCAGTGAAGGACGGATTGATCAGCCCCAGCATTTT.

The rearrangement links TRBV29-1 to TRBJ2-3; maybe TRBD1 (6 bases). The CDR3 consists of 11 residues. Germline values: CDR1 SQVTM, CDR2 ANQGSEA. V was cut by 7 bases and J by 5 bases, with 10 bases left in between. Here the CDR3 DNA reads TGCAGCGGGATAGGGGGAGATACGCAGTATTTT. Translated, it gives CSGIGGDTQYF.

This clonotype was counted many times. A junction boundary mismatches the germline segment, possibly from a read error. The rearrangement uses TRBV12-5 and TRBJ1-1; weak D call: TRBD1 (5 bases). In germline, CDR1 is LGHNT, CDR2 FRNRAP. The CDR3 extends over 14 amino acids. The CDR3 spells CASGLDGANTEAFF. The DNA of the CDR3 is TGTGCTAGTGGCTTGGACGGGGCCAACACTGAAGCTTTCTTT.

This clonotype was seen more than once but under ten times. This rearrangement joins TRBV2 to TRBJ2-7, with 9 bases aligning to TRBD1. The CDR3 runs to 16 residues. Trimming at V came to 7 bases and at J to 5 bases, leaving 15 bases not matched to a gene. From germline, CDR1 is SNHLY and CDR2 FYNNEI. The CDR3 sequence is CASIAVPGTGPDEQYF. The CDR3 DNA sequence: TGTGCCAGCATCGCGGTGCCCGGGACAGGGCCAGACGAGCAGTACTTC.

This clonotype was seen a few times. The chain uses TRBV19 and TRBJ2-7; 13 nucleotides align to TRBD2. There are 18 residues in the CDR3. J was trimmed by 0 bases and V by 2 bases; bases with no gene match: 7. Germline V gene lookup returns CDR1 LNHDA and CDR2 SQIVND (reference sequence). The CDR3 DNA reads TGTGCCAGTAGTATAAGACTAGCGGGAGGCCAGAGCTCCTACGAGCAGTACTTC. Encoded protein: CASSIRLAGGQSSYEQYF.

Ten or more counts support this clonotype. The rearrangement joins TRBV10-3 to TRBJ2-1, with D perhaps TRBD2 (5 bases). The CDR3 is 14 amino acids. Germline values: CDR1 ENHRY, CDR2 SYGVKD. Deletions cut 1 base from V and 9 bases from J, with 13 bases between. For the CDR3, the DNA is TGTGCCATCAGTGAGTGGACTCCCGCAGTTGAGCAGTTCTTC. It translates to CAISEWTPAVEQFF.

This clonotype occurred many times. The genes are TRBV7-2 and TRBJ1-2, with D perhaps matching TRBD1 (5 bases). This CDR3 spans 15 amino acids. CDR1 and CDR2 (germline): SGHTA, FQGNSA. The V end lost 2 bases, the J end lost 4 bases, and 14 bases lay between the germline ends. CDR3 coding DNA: TGTGCCAGCAGCTTAAACCCCGGGACGTCCTATGGCTACACCTTC. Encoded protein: CASSLNPGTSYGYTF.

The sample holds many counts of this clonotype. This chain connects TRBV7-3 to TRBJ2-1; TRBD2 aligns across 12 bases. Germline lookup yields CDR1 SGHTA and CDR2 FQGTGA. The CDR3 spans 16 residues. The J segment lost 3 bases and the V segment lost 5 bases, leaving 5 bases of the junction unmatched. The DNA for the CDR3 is TGTGCCAGCAGCCCCCTAGCGGGAGGGGTCTACAATGAGCAGTTCTTC. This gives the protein CASSPLAGGVYNEQFF.

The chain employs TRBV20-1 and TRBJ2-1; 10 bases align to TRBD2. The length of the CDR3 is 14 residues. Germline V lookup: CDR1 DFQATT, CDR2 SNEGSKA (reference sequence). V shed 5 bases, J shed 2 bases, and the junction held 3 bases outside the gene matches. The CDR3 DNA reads TGCAGTGCTGTACTAGCGGGAACCTACAATGAGCAGTTCTTC. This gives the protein CSAVLAGTYNEQFF.

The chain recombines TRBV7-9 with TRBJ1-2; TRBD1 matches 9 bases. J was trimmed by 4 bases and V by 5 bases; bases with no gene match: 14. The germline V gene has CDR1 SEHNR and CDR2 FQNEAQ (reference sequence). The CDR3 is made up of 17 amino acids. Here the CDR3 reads CASSPDRGPFSSYGYTF. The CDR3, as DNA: TGTGCCAGCAGCCCGGACAGGGGTCCCTTTTCCTCCTATGGCTACACCTTC.

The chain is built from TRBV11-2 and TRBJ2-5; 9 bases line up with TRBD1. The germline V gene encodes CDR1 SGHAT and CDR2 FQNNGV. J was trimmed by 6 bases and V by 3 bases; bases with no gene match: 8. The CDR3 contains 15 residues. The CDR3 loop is CASSLAGTGIKTQYF. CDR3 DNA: TGTGCCAGCAGCTTGGCGGGGACAGGGATTAAGACCCAGTACTTC. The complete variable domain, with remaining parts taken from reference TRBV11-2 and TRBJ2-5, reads EAGVAQSPRYKIIEKRQSVAFWCNPISGHATLYWYQQILGQGPKLLIQFQNNGVVDDSQLPKDRFSAERLKGVDSTLKIQPAKLEDSAVYLCASSLAGTGIKTQYFGPGTRLLVL.

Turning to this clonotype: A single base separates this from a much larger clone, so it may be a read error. CDR3 DNA: TGTGCCAGCAGCTTGGGGGGGGTAGCTTTCTTT. Translating gives CASSLGGVAFF. The V call is TRBV11-2, the J call TRBJ1-1; the D gene is possibly TRBD1 (5 bases). V was shortened by 3 bases and J by 10 bases, with 9 bases between the two germline ends. The V gene's germline CDR1 is SGHAT and CDR2 FQNNGV. The CDR3 runs to 11 residues.

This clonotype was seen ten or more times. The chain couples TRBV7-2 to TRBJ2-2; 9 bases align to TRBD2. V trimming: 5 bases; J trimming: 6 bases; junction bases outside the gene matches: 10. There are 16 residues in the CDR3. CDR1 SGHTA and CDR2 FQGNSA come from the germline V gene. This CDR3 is CASSAPIAGAPGELFF. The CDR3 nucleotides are TGTGCCAGCAGCGCCCCTATAGCGGGGGCTCCCGGGGAGCTGTTTTTT.